This T cell receptor beta chain was identified in a study of blood T cell repertoires in COVID-19. Background on the study: The United States, Italy and Spain provided the acute and convalescent COVID-19 samples. T cells, B-cell-depleted T cells, or PBMCs supplied cDNA or gDNA.

Here immunoSEQ multiplex PCR was the method, and the copy in TCRdb shows in-frame clones only, minus some. The table includes about 33,000 clones, about nine tenths detected once. Germline CDR1 SGHAT, CDR2 FQNNGV. This CDR3 has 15 residues. Trimming removed 3 bases at V and 1 base at J, with 12 bases between. The sequence came from an elderly woman with active or convalescent COVID-19. Sequencing used peripheral blood. The chain recombines TRBV11-2 with TRBJ1-2, with D possibly matching TRBD1 (5 bases). The CDR3 nucleotides read TGTGCCAGCAGCTTGCAGGGAAAGAATAACTATGGCTACACCTTC. This encodes CASSLQGKNNYGYTF.